The 23 T cell receptor beta chains reported below all come from one sample, sequenced in a study of STAT3 mutations in large granular lymphocyte leukemia. Findings and limits, study-wide: Every T-LGLL patient had at least one immunodominant TCRbeta clonotype.

Sequencing was performed with immunoSEQ multiplex PCR; in TCRdb, only in-frame clones are kept and a portion is missing. The sample comprises 9,000 to 15,000 clones, about three quarters of which are singletons, and roughly 50% rests with the top ten. These TCRs are of unknown antigen specificity. Specimen: peripheral blood mononuclear cells. These receptors all come from a man between 60 and 75 years old with T-cell large granular lymphocyte leukemia. Some clones in this sample may be carry-over from other donors' samples.

The rearrangement uses TRBV2 and TRBJ1-2; 7 bases fit TRBD1. This CDR3 comprises 14 residues. V lost 7 bases and J lost 3; bases outside the gene matches: 8. Germline CDR1 and CDR2: SNHLY and FYNNEI. CDR3 sequence reads: CASIPGGMDYGYTF. The CDR3 DNA is TGTGCCAGCATCCCAGGGGGTATGGACTATGGCTACACCTTC.

This chain connects TRBV7-9 to TRBJ2-1; TRBD1 might be the D (6 bases). CDR3 length: 15 amino acids. Germline V gene data show CDR1 as SEHNR and CDR2 as FQNEAQ (reference sequence). Trimming shortened V by 2 bases and J by 9 bases, and 17 bases separated the two germline ends. The CDR3 region is CASSLPWRQESEQFF. As DNA, the CDR3 is TGTGCCAGCAGCTTACCCTGGCGACAGGAAAGTGAGCAGTTCTTC.

The chain combines TRBV5-6 with TRBJ2-1; D is possibly TRBD2 (5 bases). CDR3 length: 13 amino acids. V was clipped by 4 bases and J by 7 bases, with 12 bases between them. Germline V gene data show CDR1 as SGHDT and CDR2 as YYEEEE. CDR3 region: CASSPPSGNEQFF. As DNA, the CDR3 is TGTGCCAGCAGCCCGCCCTCGGGGAATGAGCAGTTCTTC.

The V and J genes are TRBV5-1 and TRBJ1-1; no clear D. Trimming shortened V by 0 bases and J by 3 bases, and 9 bases separated the two germline ends. The CDR3 covers 14 residues. Per the germline V gene, CDR1 is SGHRS and CDR2 is YFSETQ. CDR3 region: CASSLEFRDTEAFF. The CDR3 coding sequence is TGCGCCAGCAGCTTGGAGTTCCGGGACACTGAAGCTTTCTTT.

For the CDR3, the DNA is TGTGCCACCAGCAGAGACCCACTATCGGGGAACACTGAAGCTTTCTTT. Its protein is CATSRDPLSGNTEAFF. The chain uses TRBV15 and TRBJ1-1; D not resolved. This CDR3 is 16 amino acids long. Germline CDR1 reads LNHNV; CDR2 reads YYDKDF (reference sequence). Trimming shortened V by 0 bases and J by 1 base, and 12 bases separated the two germline ends.

This chain links TRBV29-1 with TRBJ2-1, with 12 bases fitting TRBD2. This CDR3 region has 16 residues. Germline lookup yields CDR1 SQVTM and CDR2 ANQGSEA. Germline trimming cut 1 base from V and 0 bases from J; bases unmatched to any gene: 1. Here the CDR3 DNA reads TGCAGCGTTGAAGGGACTAGCGGGGCCTCCTACAATGAGCAGTTCTTC. This sequence encodes CSVEGTSGASYNEQFF.

The chain carries TRBV5-1 and TRBJ2-1, with D unresolved. CDR3 length: 13 residues. Germline V gives CDR1 SGHRS, CDR2 YFSETQ. Trimming took off 3 bases at V and 9 bases at J, with 13 bases between the two ends. The CDR3 here is CASSSVQLGEQFF. In nucleotides, the CDR3 is TGCGCCAGCAGCTCCGTACAGCTAGGTGAGCAGTTCTTC.

This chain joins TRBV5-6 and TRBJ2-6, with D unresolved. The CDR3 sequence is 15 residues long. Germline V gene lookup returns CDR1 SGHDT and CDR2 YYEEEE. V was clipped by 2 bases and J by 0 bases, with 6 bases between them. The CDR3 DNA reads as TGTGCCAGCAGCTTCGAGTTCTCTGGGGCCAACGTCCTGACTTTC. Translated: CASSFEFSGANVLTF.

This chain connects TRBV7-2 to TRBJ2-1; 7 bases map to TRBD2. The germline gives CDR1 SGHTA, CDR2 FQGNSA. V was clipped by 2 bases and J by 4 bases; unmatched bases: 5. The CDR3 contains 15 residues. CDR3 sequence: CASSLWREQYNEQFF. CDR3 bases: TGTGCCAGCAGCTTATGGCGGGAGCAGTACAATGAGCAGTTCTTC.

This chain links TRBV5-6 with TRBJ2-7, with D possibly matching TRBD1 (5 bases). V was pared by 5 bases and J by 4 bases, with 22 bases between. The germline V gene encodes CDR1 SGHDT and CDR2 YYEEEE. The CDR3 extends over 16 amino acids. The CDR3 reads CASSLRAGSFVYEQYF. The CDR3 nucleotides read TGTGCCAGCAGTCTGCGAGCAGGGTCGTTTGTGTACGAGCAGTACTTC.

This clone was detected only a few times. The rearrangement uses TRBV15 and TRBJ1-1, with D possibly TRBD1 on 5 matching bases. Looked up from germline, CDR1 is LNHNV and CDR2 is YYDKDF (reference sequence). The ends were cut back, 2 bases at V and 2 bases at J, with 9 bases in the middle. The CDR3 runs to 14 residues. CDR3: CATSRTGANTEAFF. Here the CDR3 DNA reads TGTGCCACCAGCAGAACCGGGGCCAACACTGAAGCTTTCTTT. Supplemented by reference TRBV15 and TRBJ1-1, the full variable domain reads DAMVIQNPRYQVTQFGKPVTLSCSQTLNHNVMYWYQQKSSQAPKLLFHYYDKDFNNEADTPDNFQSRRPNTSFCFLDIRSPGLGDTAMYLCATSRTGANTEAFFGQGTRLTVV.

J is TRBJ2-1 and V is TRBV25-1; TRBD2 aligns across 8 bases. The V gene's germline CDR1 is MGHDK and CDR2 SYGVNS. V shed 0 bases, J shed 5 bases, and the junction held 6 bases outside the gene matches. CDR3 length: 16 residues. CDR3 in DNA: TGTGCCAGCAGTGAATATCGGGCGGGAGGCCACAATGAGCAGTTCTTC. Encoded protein: CASSEYRAGGHNEQFF.

V gene TRBV4-3 combines with J gene TRBJ2-6; the D is unclear. The CDR3 spans 16 residues. CDR1 and CDR2 from the germline V gene are LGHNA and YSLEER. Trimming left V 3 bases short and J 0 bases short, with 9 bases between. As DNA, the CDR3 is TGCGCCAGCAGCCACCTACGCAGCTCTGGGGCCAACGTCCTGACTTTC. It codes for CASSHLRSSGANVLTF.

The V gene is TRBV5-1, the J gene TRBJ2-7; 9 bases match TRBD1. The CDR3 has 15 residues. Germline trimming cut 3 bases from V and 9 bases from J; bases unmatched to any gene: 13. In germline, CDR1 is SGHRS, CDR2 YFSETQ. The CDR3, as DNA: TGCGCCAGCAGCTCCACGTCCGGGACAGGGACAGCGCAGTACTTC. Translating it yields CASSSTSGTGTAQYF.

This clone was detected once. The chain employs TRBV29-1 and TRBJ1-1; 7 bases align to TRBD1. CDR1 SQVTM and CDR2 ANQGSEA come from the germline V gene. V trimming: 5 bases; J trimming: 1 base; junction bases outside the gene matches: 19. CDR3 size: 18 residues. As DNA, the CDR3 is TGCAGCGTTCAACAGGGGAGTTTTTTAGCTAGGACGAACACTGAAGCTTTCTTT. Protein sequence: CSVQQGSFLARTNTEAFF. Filled out from reference TRBV29-1 and TRBJ1-1, the complete variable domain reads SAVISQKPSRDICQRGTSLTIQCQVDSQVTMMFWYRQQPGQSLTLIATANQGSEATYESGFVIDKFPISRPNLTFSTLTVSNMSPEDSSIYLCSVQQGSFLARTNTEAFFGQGTRLTVV.

The chain combines TRBV18 with TRBJ2-1; D gene unclear. Trimming pared 3 bases from V and 1 base from J, leaving 10 bases between. This CDR3 comprises 15 residues. The germline V gene encodes CDR1 KGHSH and CDR2 LQKENI. The CDR3 loop is CASSPLGLSYNEQFF. DNA for the CDR3: TGTGCCAGCTCACCGCTTGGATTATCCTACAATGAGCAGTTCTTC.

This sequence joins TRBV4-2 and TRBJ1-1; no reliable D call. There are 15 residues in the CDR3. Trimming pared 0 bases from V and 5 bases from J, leaving 13 bases between. Germline V CDR1 and CDR2: LGHNA, YNFKEQ. This chain's CDR3 is CASSQDVAMGTEAFF. In DNA form, the CDR3 reads TGTGCCAGCAGCCAAGATGTGGCAATGGGGACTGAAGCTTTCTTT.

The chain couples TRBV30 to TRBJ1-3, with D possibly TRBD1 on 5 matching bases. Germline V gene sequence: CDR1 GTSNPN, CDR2 SVGIG (reference sequence). V was shortened by 1 base and J by 0 bases, with 19 bases between the two germline ends. This CDR3 contains 18 residues. This CDR3 is CAWSARVGTTGSGNTIYF. For the CDR3, the DNA is TGTGCCTGGAGTGCGCGGGTTGGGACGACGGGCTCTGGAAACACCATATATTTT. The whole variable domain, remainder taken from reference TRBV30 and TRBJ1-3, is SQTIHQWPATLVQPVGSPLSLECTVEGTSNPNLYWYRQAAGRGLQLLFYSVGIGQISSEVPQNLSASRPQDRQFILSSKKLLLSDSGFYLCAWSARVGTTGSGNTIYFGEGSWLTVV.

The rearrangement links TRBV28 to TRBJ2-5, with 7 bases that match TRBD1. Germline V gene sequence: CDR1 MDHEN, CDR2 SYDVKM. This CDR3 contains 13 residues. J lost 5 bases, V lost 4 bases, and 4 bases had no gene match. In DNA, the CDR3 is TGTGCCAGCAGTTCCGACAGGGAGGAGACCCAGTACTTC. Translated, it gives CASSSDREETQYF.

The V gene is TRBV7-9, the J gene TRBJ2-1; D might be TRBD1 (5 bases). In germline, CDR1 is SEHNR, CDR2 FQNEAQ (reference sequence). V shed 6 bases and J shed 6 bases, with 15 bases lying between them. The length of the CDR3 is 14 residues. In DNA form, the CDR3 reads TGTGCCAGCAGATTTGGGCAGGGCTCCAATGAGCAGTTCTTC. This encodes CASRFGQGSNEQFF.

The chain employs TRBV7-8 and TRBJ2-5, with a weak D call TRBD1 (5 bases). The V and J ends lost 1 base and 2 bases respectively, with 5 bases between them. CDR3 size: 13 residues. Germline-derived CDR1 and CDR2 are SGHVS and FQNEAQ. The CDR3 here is CASSLGQQETQYF. DNA for the CDR3: TGTGCCAGCAGCTTAGGACAGCAAGAGACCCAGTACTTC.

The rearrangement uses TRBV27 and TRBJ2-7; D might be TRBD1 (6 bases). Looked up from germline, CDR1 is MNHEY and CDR2 is SMNVEV (reference sequence). There are 14 residues in the CDR3. Trimming left V 3 bases short and J 7 bases short, with 16 bases between. The CDR3 nucleotides are TGTGCCAGCAGTTTCGGCCCTACAGGGAGTGAGCAGTACTTC. Protein: CASSFGPTGSEQYF.

This clone appeared a single time. The J gene is TRBJ2-5, the V gene TRBV4-3, with TRBD2 as a possible D gene (7 bases). The CDR3 extends over 14 amino acids. V lost 5 bases, J lost 5 bases, and 15 bases lay in between. Looked up from germline, CDR1 is LGHNA and CDR2 is YSLEER. CDR3: CASSMGRGAETQYF. CDR3 sequence (DNA): TGCGCCAGCAGCATGGGCCGGGGGGCTGAGACCCAGTACTTC.